These 18 T cell receptor beta chains came from one sample sequenced in a study of T-cell memory formation after mild COVID-19. TCRdb ran MiXCR on the 5' RACE reads and lists one entry per CDR3 protein. The data show around 320,000 distinct CDR3 sequences, 25% to 30% seen once. What was sequenced was PBMCs or a T cell subset sorted from them (not recorded which). Receptors were obtained from an adult woman who had mild COVID-19 (a few samples of this study predate the infection). Cell type and time point are not known.

This clonotype was seen only a few times. This chain uses TRBV5-1 with TRBJ1-1, with 8 bases matching TRBD1. Germline trimming cut 6 bases from V and 2 bases from J; bases unmatched to any gene: 6. Germline V gives CDR1 SGHRS, CDR2 YFSETQ. The CDR3 is 14 residues long. Here the CDR3 reads CASNEQGGNTEAFF. The DNA of the CDR3 is TGCGCCAGCAACGAACAGGGGGGAAACACTGAAGCTTTCTTT.

The V call is TRBV18, the J call TRBJ1-1; D gene uncertain. This CDR3 region has 13 residues. Trimming left V 3 bases short and J 6 bases short, with 11 bases between. Germline V gives CDR1 KGHSH, CDR2 LQKENI. For the CDR3, the DNA is TGTGCCAGCTCACCGATATTAGAGGCTGAAGCTTTCTTT. As protein: CASSPILEAEAFF.

The gene calls are TRBV13 and TRBJ2-7; D may be TRBD1 or TRBD2 (5 bases each). The V and J ends lost 5 bases and 0 bases respectively, with 17 bases between them. This CDR3 is 16 amino acids long. Germline V CDR1 and CDR2: PRHDT, FYEKMQ (reference sequence). DNA of the CDR3: TGTGCCAGCAGCCGAGGGGATTTCTCCTCCTCCTACGAGCAGTACTTC. It specifies CASSRGDFSSSYEQYF.

V gene TRBV4-1 combines with J gene TRBJ1-5; weak D call: TRBD1 (5 bases). Germline V CDR1 and CDR2: MGHRA, YSYEKL. The CDR3 covers 15 residues. Trimming stripped 6 bases from V and 1 base from J, with 13 bases between. Written as DNA, the CDR3 is TGCGCCAGCAGTCCCATCCAGGGAAGCAATCAGCCCCAGCATTTT. Translated: CASSPIQGSNQPQHF.

This clonotype occurred a few times. The chain employs TRBV15 and TRBJ2-3; D is ambiguous. The CDR3 length is 17 residues. The V end was cut by 1 base, the J end by 0 bases, with 14 bases between. From germline, CDR1 is LNHNV and CDR2 YYDKDF (reference sequence). The CDR3: CATSRGPRGRSTDTQYF. CDR3 coding DNA: TGTGCCACCAGCAGAGGCCCCCGTGGACGCAGCACAGATACGCAGTATTTT. Based on the CDR3 plus reference TRBV15 and TRBJ2-3, the full variable domain is DAMVIQNPRYQVTQFGKPVTLSCSQTLNHNVMYWYQQKSSQAPKLLFHYYDKDFNNEADTPDNFQSRRPNTSFCFLDIRSPGLGDTAMYLCATSRGPRGRSTDTQYFGPGTRLTVL.

The J gene is TRBJ1-3, the V gene TRBV5-1; D gene ambiguous. The CDR3 spans 16 residues. Trimming removed 0 bases from V and 0 bases from J, with 10 bases in between. CDR1 and CDR2 (germline): SGHRS, YFSETQ. The CDR3 region is CASSLDSTGSGNTIYF. The CDR3 coding sequence is TGCGCCAGCAGCTTGGACTCCACGGGCTCTGGAAACACCATATATTTT.

This clonotype was seen repeatedly, ten times or more. This sequence joins TRBV12-1 and TRBJ2-4; whether TRBD2, the table's D call, matches the DNA was not checked. TRBV12-1 is a documented pseudogene. The CDR3 totals 16 residues. The CDR3 DNA follows: TGTGCCAGCAGTCCAACCGGGGGGGCCGACAAAAACATTCAGTACTTC. This gives the protein CASSPTGGADKNIQYF.

The gene calls are TRBV4-1 and TRBJ2-7; D possibly corresponds to TRBD1 (6 bases). The CDR3 contains 14 residues. Per the germline V gene, CDR1 is MGHRA and CDR2 is YSYEKL. The V gene lost 3 bases and the J gene lost 3 bases, with 12 bases spanning the gap. DNA for the CDR3: TGCGCCAGCAGCCAGACAGGTGGGGTCTACGAGCAGTACTTC. This gives the protein CASSQTGGVYEQYF.

This clonotype was counted between two and nine times. V usage is TRBV5-1 and J usage is TRBJ2-1, with 9 bases that match TRBD1. CDR1 is SGHRS, CDR2 YFSETQ, per germline. The V and J ends lost 4 bases and 10 bases, in that order; junction bases with no gene match: 15. The CDR3 totals 16 residues. Here the CDR3 DNA reads TGCGCCAGCAGCGTAAACCGGGACAGGGTCAGCCAGGAGCAGTTCTTC. Translation gives CASSVNRDRVSQEQFF.

This clonotype was seen repeatedly, ten times or more. This rearrangement joins TRBV20-1 to TRBJ2-4; D may be TRBD1 or TRBD2 (5 bases each). This CDR3 comprises 16 residues. The germline V gene has CDR1 DFQATT and CDR2 SNEGSKA (reference sequence). V was shortened by 3 bases and J by 4 bases, with 19 bases between the two germline ends. This CDR3 is CSASFRDGAPKNIQYF. DNA of the CDR3: TGCAGTGCTAGTTTCCGGGACGGAGCTCCGAAAAACATTCAGTACTTC.

The V gene is TRBV5-1, the J gene TRBJ1-1; weak D call: TRBD1 (5 bases). The CDR3 has 14 amino acids. Between the trimmed V and J ends, which lost 4 bases and 4 bases, there was a span of 14 bases. Germline CDR1 SGHRS, CDR2 YFSETQ. The CDR3 coding sequence is TGCGCCAGCAGCCTGGCGGGGAGGGGCACTGAAGCTTTCTTT. This translates into CASSLAGRGTEAFF.

This chain links TRBV7-9 with TRBJ2-7; D remains ambiguous. Germline V gene data show CDR1 as SEHNR and CDR2 as FQNEAQ (reference sequence). V lost 0 bases to trimming and J lost 7 bases, with 13 bases between them. This CDR3 has 14 amino acids. CDR3 protein: CASSLALGVGEQYF. CDR3 coding DNA: TGTGCCAGCAGCTTAGCCCTAGGTGTGGGAGAGCAGTACTTC.

This chain uses TRBV7-3 with TRBJ2-1; D may be TRBD1 (5 bases). The V gene's germline CDR1 is SGHTA and CDR2 FQGTGA. Trimming removed 5 bases at V and 9 bases at J, with 14 bases between. The CDR3 runs to 13 residues. For the CDR3, the DNA is TGTGCCAGCAGCCAAAACGGAAGGGGTGAGCAGTTCTTC. Translating gives CASSQNGRGEQFF.

This clonotype was recorded a few times. The chain employs TRBV7-9 and TRBJ2-5; 7 bases are shared with TRBD2. Germline V gene data show CDR1 as SEHNR and CDR2 as FQNEAQ (reference sequence). The CDR3 spans 20 residues. Trimming removed 4 bases from V and 5 bases from J; junction bases left unmatched: 25. CDR3 sequence: CASSYQASGGVGLRRETQYF. For the CDR3, the DNA is TGTGCCAGCAGCTACCAAGCGTCGGGGGGAGTGGGACTCCGGCGGGAGACCCAGTACTTC.

This clonotype was detected a few times. This chain joins TRBV27 and TRBJ2-5; unclear D gene. The length of the CDR3 is 11 residues. CDR1 MNHEY and CDR2 SMNVEV come from the germline V gene (reference sequence). Trimming took off 5 bases at V and 5 bases at J, with 6 bases between the two ends. CDR3 region: CASSPPETQYF. In DNA, the CDR3 is TGTGCCAGCAGTCCCCCTGAGACCCAGTACTTC.

The chain carries TRBV14 and TRBJ2-5, with D maybe TRBD2 (5 bases). This CDR3 region has 14 residues. V lost 4 bases to trimming and J lost 7 bases, with 16 bases between them. The germline V gene encodes CDR1 SGHDN and CDR2 FVKESK. CDR3 nucleotide sequence: TGTGCCAGCAGCCGCGTCAGTGGGAGTGTGACCCAGTACTTC. Translation gives CASSRVSGSVTQYF.

The CDR3 region is CASSKRPGRRIGELFF. CDR3 bases: TGTGCCAGCAGCAAACGGCCAGGCCGTAGGATCGGGGAGCTGTTTTTT. V is TRBV21-1 and J is TRBJ2-2. TRBV21-1 is an annotated pseudogene. The CDR3 sequence is 16 residues long.

The chain links TRBV30 to TRBJ1-1; D perhaps matches TRBD1 (5 bases). The CDR3 sequence is 12 residues long. Trimming cost V 5 bases and J 1 base, with 8 bases left between them. Germline lookup yields CDR1 GTSNPN and CDR2 SVGIG (reference sequence). CDR3 sequence reads: CAWGARNTEAFF. Written as DNA, the CDR3 is TGTGCCTGGGGGGCCCGGAACACTGAAGCTTTCTTT.